Following are 9 T cell receptor beta chains from one sample sequenced in a study of radiation and T cells in renal cell carcinoma. The assay was immunoSEQ multiplex PCR, and TCRdb's table has in-frame clones only and misses some. The sample shows tens of thousands of clones, around 81% of them seen only once. Time point indicated: blood 4 weeks post-SBRT, at nephrectomy. As for treatment: 15 Gy SBRT to primary tumor, nephrectomy 4 weeks later. This specimen consisted of blood, obtained from a patient whose treatment included radiotherapy and nephrectomy. These receptors were collected from a man aged 50 to 59 with renal cell carcinoma.

This chain connects TRBV6-5 to TRBJ2-5; unclear D gene. CDR3 size: 14 residues. Germline loops: CDR1 MNHEY, CDR2 SVGAGI. V was cut by 0 bases and J by 2 bases, with 7 bases left in between. Written as DNA, the CDR3 is TGTGCCAGCAGTTACTCTGGGTTTCAAGAGACCCAGTACTTC. It is translated as CASSYSGFQETQYF.

CDR3 sequence: CASSIVGQGIKQYF. Here the CDR3 DNA reads TGTGCCAGTAGTATTGTTGGACAGGGTATAAAGCAGTACTTC. The chain has TRBV19 and TRBJ2-7; TRBD1 agrees at 8 bases. The CDR3 covers 14 residues. Germline V gene data show CDR1 as LNHDA and CDR2 as SQIVND (reference sequence). Germline trimming cut 3 bases from V and 8 bases from J; bases unmatched to any gene: 9.

The CDR3, as DNA: TGTGCCAGCAGTGACAGGGCGTACACTGAAGCTTTCTTT. Its translation is CASSDRAYTEAFF. The chain is built from TRBV7-9 and TRBJ1-1; TRBD1 aligns across 7 bases. There are 13 residues in the CDR3. V lost 6 bases, J lost 3 bases, and 4 bases stayed unmatched. Looked up from germline, CDR1 is SEHNR and CDR2 is FQNEAQ (reference sequence).

This chain joins TRBV19 and TRBJ1-3, with D tentatively TRBD1 (5 bases). CDR1 is LNHDA, CDR2 SQIVND, per germline (reference sequence). This CDR3 contains 14 residues. Trimming removed 11 bases at V and 9 bases at J, with 23 bases between. The CDR3 loop reads CAAHGGARVGTIYF. The CDR3 region has the DNA TGTGCCGCCCATGGAGGGGCTCGGGTCGGCACCATATATTTT.

The chain couples TRBV19 to TRBJ2-1, with D perhaps matching TRBD2 (5 bases). The germline gives CDR1 LNHDA, CDR2 SQIVND (reference sequence). The length of the CDR3 is 16 residues. Deletions cut 4 bases from V and 3 bases from J, with 16 bases between. This CDR3 reads CASSSLLAPLYNEQFF. The CDR3 nucleotides are TGTGCCAGTAGTAGCCTTCTAGCCCCACTCTACAATGAGCAGTTCTTC. The whole variable domain, filled in from reference TRBV19 and TRBJ2-1, reads DGGITQSPKYLFRKEGQNVTLSCEQNLNHDAMYWYRQDPGQGLRLIYYSQIVNDFQKGDIAEGYSVSREKKESFPLTVTSAQKNPTAFYLCASSSLLAPLYNEQFFGPGTRLTVL.

The rearrangement joins TRBV25-1 to TRBJ2-3, with 8 bases that match TRBD2. Trimming at V came to 7 bases and at J to 2 bases, leaving 11 bases not matched to a gene. Germline loops: CDR1 MGHDK, CDR2 SYGVNS. The CDR3 contains 16 residues. CDR3 sequence (DNA): TGTGCCAGCACCCACTCCGGGGGGGCCCACACAGATACGCAGTATTTT. As protein: CASTHSGGAHTDTQYF.

The chain carries TRBV5-1 and TRBJ2-3; 12 bases match TRBD2. This CDR3 has 22 amino acids. Germline V gene sequence: CDR1 SGHRS, CDR2 YFSETQ. V shed 3 bases, J shed 1 base, and the junction held 21 bases outside the gene matches. CDR3 residues: CASSSGLAGTGGPLSGTDTQYF. CDR3 coding DNA: TGCGCCAGCAGCTCCGGACTAGCGGGAACTGGAGGTCCCCTCTCTGGCACAGATACGCAGTATTTT.

In DNA form, the CDR3 reads TGCGCCAGCAGTGCCGGCCGTGGAGTAAGCTATGGCTACACCTTC. Translated, it gives CASSAGRGVSYGYTF. The chain carries TRBV10-2 and TRBJ1-2, with D hard to call. The CDR3 has 15 residues. Looked up from germline, CDR1 is WSHSY and CDR2 is SAAADI. V dropped 4 bases and J dropped 4 bases, with 16 bases sitting between them.

The V gene is TRBV6-1, the J gene TRBJ1-2; 7 nucleotides line up with TRBD1. Germline values: CDR1 MNHNS, CDR2 SASEGT. V lost 7 bases to trimming and J lost 4 bases; unmatched junction nucleotides: 6. The CDR3 is 13 amino acids. As DNA, the CDR3 is TGTGCCAGCACCTTAGACAGGGTCTATGGCTACACCTTC. Translating it yields CASTLDRVYGYTF.